Listed below are T cell receptor beta chains from one sample, sequenced in a study of cytomegalovirus exposure and HLA in healthy donors. Clones were read by immunoSEQ multiplex PCR, and TCRdb kept only the in-frame ones, dropping some. The listing contains about 110,000 clones. Sequenced sample: PBMCs. The receptors derive from a man aged 50-59 years in good health and CMV-seronegative. Each CDR3 is given with its conserved first and last residue.

V gene | CDR3 protein
TRBV6-5 | CASSSPRTGGRDEQFF
TRBV4-2 | CASSQDMGQKETQYF
TRBV5-1 | CASSWDTAQETQYF
TRBV6-4 | CASSEDTYNEQFF
TRBV6-1 | CASPFAGRATEAFF
TRBV6-1 | CASSDGGSSYNEQFF
TRBV7-2 | CASSSGQPNYGYTF
TRBV30 | CAWSAGFVGEKLFF
TRBV5-4 | CASSLAAGNEKLFF
TRBV18 | CASSPGTGGTEAFF
TRBV11-3 | CASSLAPRDITYNEQFF
TRBV6-5 | CASSTGGGYGYTF
TRBV11-2 | CASSLDRTGMNTEAFF
TRBV18 | CASSPVQGTTEAFF
TRBV29-1 | CSVEDKQGMRTEAFF
TRBV18 | CASSDSSYEQYF
TRBV28 | CASRIPSGREGQETQYF